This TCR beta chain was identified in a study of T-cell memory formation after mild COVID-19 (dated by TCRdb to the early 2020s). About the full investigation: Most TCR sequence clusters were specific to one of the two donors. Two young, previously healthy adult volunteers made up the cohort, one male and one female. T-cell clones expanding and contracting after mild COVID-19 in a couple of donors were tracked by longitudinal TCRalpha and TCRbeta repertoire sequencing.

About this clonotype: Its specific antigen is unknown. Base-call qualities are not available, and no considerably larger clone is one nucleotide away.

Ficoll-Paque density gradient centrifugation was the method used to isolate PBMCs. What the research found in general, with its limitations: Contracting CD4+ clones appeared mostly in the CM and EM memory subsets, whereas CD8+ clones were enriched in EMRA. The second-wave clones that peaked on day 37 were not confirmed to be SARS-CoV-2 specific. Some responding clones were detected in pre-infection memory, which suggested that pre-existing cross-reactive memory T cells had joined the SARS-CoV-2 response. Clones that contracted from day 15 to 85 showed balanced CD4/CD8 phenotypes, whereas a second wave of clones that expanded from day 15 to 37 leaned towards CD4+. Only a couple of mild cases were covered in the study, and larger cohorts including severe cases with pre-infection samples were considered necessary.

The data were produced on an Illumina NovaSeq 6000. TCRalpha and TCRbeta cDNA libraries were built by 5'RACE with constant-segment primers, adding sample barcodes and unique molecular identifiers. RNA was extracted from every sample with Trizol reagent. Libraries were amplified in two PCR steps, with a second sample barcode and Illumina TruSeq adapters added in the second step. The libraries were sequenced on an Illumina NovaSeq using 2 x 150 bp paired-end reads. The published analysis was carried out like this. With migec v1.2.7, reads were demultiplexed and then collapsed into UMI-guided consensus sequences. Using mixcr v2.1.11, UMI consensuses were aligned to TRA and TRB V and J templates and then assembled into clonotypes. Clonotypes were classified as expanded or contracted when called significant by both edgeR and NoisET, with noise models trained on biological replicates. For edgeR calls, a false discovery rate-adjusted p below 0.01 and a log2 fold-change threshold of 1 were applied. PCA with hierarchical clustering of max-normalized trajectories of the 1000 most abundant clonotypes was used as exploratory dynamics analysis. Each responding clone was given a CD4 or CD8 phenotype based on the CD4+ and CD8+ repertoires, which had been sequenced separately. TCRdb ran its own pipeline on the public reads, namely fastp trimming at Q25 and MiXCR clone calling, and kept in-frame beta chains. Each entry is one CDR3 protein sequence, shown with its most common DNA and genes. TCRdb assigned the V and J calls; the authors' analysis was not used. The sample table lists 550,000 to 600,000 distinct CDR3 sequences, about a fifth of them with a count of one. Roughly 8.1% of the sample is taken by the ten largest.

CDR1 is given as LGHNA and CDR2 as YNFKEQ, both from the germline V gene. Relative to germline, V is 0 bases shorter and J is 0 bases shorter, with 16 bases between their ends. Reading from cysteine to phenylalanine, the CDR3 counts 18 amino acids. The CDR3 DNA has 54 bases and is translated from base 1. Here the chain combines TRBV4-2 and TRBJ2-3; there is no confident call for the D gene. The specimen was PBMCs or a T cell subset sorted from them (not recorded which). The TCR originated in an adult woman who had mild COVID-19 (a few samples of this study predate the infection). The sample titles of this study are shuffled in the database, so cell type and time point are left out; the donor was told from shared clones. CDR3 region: CASSQDALRASSTDTQYF. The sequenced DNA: TGTGCCAGCAGCCAAGATGCCCTGCGAGCGTCTAGCACAGATACGCAGTATTTT.